This entry concerns a single T cell receptor (beta chain). The table came from immunoSEQ multiplex PCR; TCRdb's copy has only in-frame clones and leaves some out. This sample has 15,000 or so clones, with approximately 80% found just once. CDR3 length equals 16 residues. CDR1 and CDR2 (germline): SQVTM, ANQGSEA. Deletions cut 4 bases from V and 0 bases from J, with 15 bases between. The data are from a study of OX40 agonist ivuxolimab in advanced cancers. With autoimmune disease history or systemic immunosuppression, patients were excluded. This chain uses TRBV29-1 with TRBJ2-2; possibly TRBD1 for D (5 bases). Specimen: CD4+ or CD8+ T cells sorted from blood, collected in a trial of the OX40 agonist ivuxolimab. This TCR was recovered from an adult with an advanced solid tumor such as melanoma, head and neck, liver or kidney cancer. CDR3 bases: TGCAGCGTTGTGGGAAAAGGGGCCGCGAACACCGGGGAGCTGTTTTTT. It translates to CSVVGKGAANTGELFF.